This is a list of T cell receptor beta chains from one sample in a study of blood T cell repertoires in COVID-19. TCRdb's table, derived via immunoSEQ multiplex PCR, lists solely in-frame clones and lacks some. The data show some 100,000 clones, with about 91% seen just once and around 5.2% held by the top ten. Sequencing used peripheral blood. The origin of the receptors is a woman older than 75 with active COVID-19. Both conserved end residues are part of each CDR3. A D gene is named only where the DNA matches it firmly. Size values are once, few and many counts, or a class for expanded clones, and some rows have none.

v_gene	j_gene	abundance	d_gene	CDR3nt	CDR3aa
TRBV7-2	TRBJ1-5	once	.	TGTGCCAGCAGCCAATTTGGGGGGGGCTATCAGCCCCAGCATTTT	CASSQFGGGYQPQHF
TRBV6-4	TRBJ2-2	.	.	TGTGCCAGCAGTGGACACATGAACACCGGGGAGCTGTTTTTT	CASSGHMNTGELFF
TRBV7-2	TRBJ1-2	.	TRBD1	TGTGCCAGCAGCCCTAGACGGGACAGTCCTTGGGGCTACACCTTC	CASSPRRDSPWGYTF
TRBV27	TRBJ2-3	.	.	TGTGCCAGCAGTCTAGGTCCCATCACAGATACGCAGTATTTT	CASSLGPITDTQYF
TRBV5-1	TRBJ1-4	.	.	TGCGCCAGCAGCTTGGCCGTGCTGGGGGCCACTAATGAAAAACTGTTTTTT	CASSLAVLGATNEKLFF
TRBV2	TRBJ2-7	.	.	TGTGCCAGCAATACCGGGACACGCTATACCGAACTCTACGAGCAGTACTTC	CASNTGTRYTELYEQYF
TRBV5-4	TRBJ2-2	.	.	TGTGCCAGCAGCTTGGGAATTCAGGGGCAGTCAGAGCTGTTTTTT	CASSLGIQGQSELFF
TRBV10-3	TRBJ2-1	.	.	TGTGCCATCAGTGAGTCGGGACAAGGCGATGAGCAGTTCTTC	CAISESGQGDEQFF
TRBV1	TRBJ1-5	.	.	TGCACCAGCAGCCTGGGGCGGTGTAGCAATCAGCCCCAGCATTTT	CTSSLGRCSNQPQHF
TRBV2	TRBJ2-7	.	.	TGTGCCAGCAGCACACAGGAATTCTACGAGCAGTACTTC	CASSTQEFYEQYF
TRBV3-1/TRBV3-2	TRBJ2-7	.	.	TGTGCCAGCAGCCCCATTCGAGGTTCCTACGAGCAGTACTTC	CASSPIRGSYEQYF
TRBV5-1	TRBJ1-4	.	TRBD1	TGCGCCAGCAGCCCAGTGACAACCTATGGGACAGCGACAGGGGTTAGTGAAAAACTGTTTTTT	CASSPVTTYGTATGVSEKLFF
TRBV30	TRBJ2-7	.	.	TGTGCCTGGAGTGCCGCGTACGAGCAGTACTTC	CAWSAAYEQYF
TRBV7-9	TRBJ2-4	.	TRBD1	TGTGCCAGCAGTTCCCCCCGGGACAGGGTATTAAACATTCAGTACTTC	CASSSPRDRVLNIQYF
TRBV5-5	TRBJ1-4	.	.	TGTGCCAGCAGCCAGATCCAACAGGGAAAGAATGAAAAACTGTTTTTT	CASSQIQQGKNEKLFF
TRBV19	TRBJ2-3	.	.	TGTGCCAGTAGTGCGGGACTTCCGGATACGCAGTATTTT	CASSAGLPDTQYF